This paragraph reports one T cell receptor (beta chain). Assay used: immunoSEQ multiplex PCR; TCRdb lists only in-frame clones, some missing. This table holds some 150,000 clones, more than 80% found once. The CDR3 totals 12 residues. Trimming removed 6 bases from V and 4 bases from J, with 9 bases in between. The data stem from a study of control samples from healthy donors and cancer patients. The V and J genes are TRBV12-3 or TRBV12-4 and TRBJ1-1; D gene uncertain. The sequence came from a man younger than 35 in good health. The source material was blood. The chain's CDR3 is CASSPLGTEAFF. CDR3 nucleotides: TGTGCCAGCAGCCCTCTGGGCACTGAAGCTTTCTTT.